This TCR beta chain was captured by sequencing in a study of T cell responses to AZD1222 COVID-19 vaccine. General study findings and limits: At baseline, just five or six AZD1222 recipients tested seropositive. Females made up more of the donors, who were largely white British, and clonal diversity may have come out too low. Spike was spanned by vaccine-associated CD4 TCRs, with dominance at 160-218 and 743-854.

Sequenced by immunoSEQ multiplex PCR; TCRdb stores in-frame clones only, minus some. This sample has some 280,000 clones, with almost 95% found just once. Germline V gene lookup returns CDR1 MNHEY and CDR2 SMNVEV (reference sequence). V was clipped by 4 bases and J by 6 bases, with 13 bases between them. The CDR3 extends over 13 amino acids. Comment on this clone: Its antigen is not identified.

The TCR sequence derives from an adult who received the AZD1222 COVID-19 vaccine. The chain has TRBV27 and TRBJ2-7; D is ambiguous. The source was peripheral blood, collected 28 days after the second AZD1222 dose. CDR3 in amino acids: CASSYGPYSEQYF. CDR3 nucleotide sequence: TGTGCCAGCAGTTACGGTCCCTACTCCGAGCAGTACTTC.